These T cell receptor beta chains were read from a single sample in a study of T-cell reconstitution after alpha-beta-depleted transplantation in children. MiXCR, applied by TCRdb to the PCR reads, yields one record per CDR3 protein. There are roughly 350,000 distinct CDR3 sequences in the sample; 15% to 20% occur only once, and around 41% lies in the top ten. The source material was PBMCs, mostly from graft donor cells, sampled 360 days after TCRalphabeta/CD19-depleted stem cell transplant. Receptors originate from a male patient aged 2-15 years who had a stem cell transplant for acute lymphoblastic leukemia, so the T cells may come from the graft donor. Each CDR3 is given without its conserved first and last residue.

J | V | CDR3
TRBJ2-5 | TRBV27 | ASSLFGDRQETQY
TRBJ2-1 | TRBV7-9 | ASSSDLRKHRNEQF
TRBJ2-5 | TRBV6-5 | ASSYLLPLVEETQY
TRBJ2-7 | TRBV20-1 | SARETSGRARRSYEQY
TRBJ2-3 | TRBV12-3/TRBV12-4 | ATGGRGDTQY
TRBJ1-3 | TRBV28 | ASSLSGTSIKTGNTIY
TRBJ2-1 | TRBV5-5 | ASSLELAGAPSYNEQF
TRBJ2-2 | TRBV7-3 | ASSLKPRALTGELGELF
TRBJ2-1 | TRBV29-1 | SVEDFLAGRGPKWYNEQF
TRBJ2-1 | TRBV20-1 | SAYGLAGGPWGLGKSSYNEQF
TRBJ2-1 | TRBV4-3 | ASSQGVSGRANNEQF
TRBJ1-2 | TRBV5-6 | ASSLDRGRGLYGYT
TRBJ1-2 | TRBV29-1 | SVAGGGDGYT
TRBJ2-7 | TRBV7-9 | ASSWGPTGQSPYEQY
TRBJ2-1 | TRBV29-1 | SVPGLAGGRSSYNEQF
TRBJ2-3 | TRBV27 | ASSLWMVTPADTQY
TRBJ2-3 | TRBV12-3/TRBV12-4 | ASSAVGATDTQY
TRBJ2-5 | TRBV2 | ASSETLAGKETQY
TRBJ2-3 | TRBV6-1 | ASNLAGDLDTQY
TRBJ2-5 | TRBV12-3/TRBV12-4 | ASGGVVGLAGETQY